Listed below are T cell receptor beta chains from one sample, sequenced in a study of early T cells in non-severe SARS-CoV-2 infection. Each CDR3 protein is one row after TCRdb ran MiXCR on the 5' RACE reads. Here the sample spans around 44,000 distinct CDR3 sequences, around 7.7% being singletons. Input material: whole blood. The receptors were gathered from an adult who was a healthcare worker with PCR-confirmed SARS-CoV-2 infection or an uninfected control (not recorded which). CDR3s include the opening cysteine and the closing phenylalanine or tryptophan. D genes are given only for firm matches. Not all rows give a size; the values are once, few, many and, for expanded clones, a class.

>TRBV4-2|-|TRBJ1-2|many
CASSQDRDISYGYTF
TGTGCCAGCAGCCAAGACCGGGACATCTCCTATGGCTACACCTTC
>TRBV27|TRBD2|TRBJ2-1|many
CASSFSGGAVGEQFF
TGTGCCAGCAGTTTTAGCGGGGGGGCCGTTGGTGAGCAGTTCTTC
>TRBV15|TRBD1|TRBJ1-2|many
CATSRRDSTYGYTF
TGTGCCACCAGCAGGCGGGACAGTACCTATGGCTACACCTTC
>TRBV3-1|-|TRBJ2-1|-
CASSRRLHEQFF
TGTGCCAGCAGCCGCCGACTCCATGAGCAGTTCTTC
>TRBV19|-|TRBJ2-7|many
CASSSGSYDGYEQYF
TGTGCCAGTAGTAGTGGCAGCTACGATGGGTACGAGCAGTACTTC
>TRBV9|-|TRBJ2-1|-
CASSVSAGRIYNEQFF
TGTGCCAGCAGCGTATCTGCGGGCAGGATCTACAATGAGCAGTTCTTC
>TRBV20-1|-|TRBJ2-2|many
CSARDLREKTGELFF
TGCAGTGCTAGAGATCTCAGGGAAAAGACCGGGGAGCTGTTTTTT
>TRBV6-4|-|TRBJ2-3|few
CASSRGPSTDTQYF
TGTGCCAGCAGTAGGGGCCCTAGCACAGATACGCAGTATTTT
>TRBV27|-|TRBJ2-4|-
CASSLRGEGIQYF
TGTGCCAGCAGTTTAAGGGGCGAGGGCATTCAGTACTTC
>TRBV18|TRBD1|TRBJ1-4|many
CASSPEQGVEKLFF
TGTGCCAGCTCACCAGAACAGGGGGTTGAAAAACTGTTTTTT
>TRBV7-2|-|TRBJ2-3|-
CASSPRRGPTDTQYF
TGTGCCAGCAGCCCGCGGCGCGGTCCTACAGATACGCAGTATTTT
>TRBV30|-|TRBJ2-2|-
CAWAKGPYLNTGELFF
TGTGCCTGGGCCAAGGGACCGTACCTGAACACCGGGGAGCTGTTTTTT
>TRBV7-9|-|TRBJ1-4|-
CASSLGGRGQNNEKLFF
TGTGCCAGCAGCTTAGGAGGTAGAGGACAGAATAATGAAAAACTGTTTTTT
>TRBV12-3/TRBV12-4|TRBD2|TRBJ2-1|many
CASLRGGTNNEQFF
TGTGCCAGCTTGCGGGGGGGAACAAACAATGAGCAGTTCTTC
>TRBV19|TRBD1|TRBJ1-2|-
CASSIGQGAGYTF
TGTGCCAGTAGTATCGGACAGGGGGCTGGCTACACCTTC
>TRBV5-4|-|TRBJ2-1|-
CASSLVESTDNEQFF
TGTGCCAGCAGCTTGGTTGAGTCCACAGACAATGAGCAGTTCTTC
>TRBV7-9|-|TRBJ2-3|-
CASSVGNTQYF
TGTGCCAGCAGCGTTGGGAATACGCAGTATTTT
>TRBV15|-|TRBJ2-5|few
CATSRDPYREETQYF
TGTGCCACCAGCAGAGATCCCTACAGGGAAGAGACCCAGTACTTC
>TRBV2|-|TRBJ1-5|-
CASCGGPLGNQPQHF
TGTGCCAGCTGCGGTGGGCCCTTAGGGAATCAGCCCCAGCATTTT
>TRBV12-3/TRBV12-4|-|TRBJ2-5|-
CASSPGRVETQYF
TGTGCCAGCAGCCCAGGGAGAGTGGAGACCCAGTACTTC
>TRBV7-9|TRBD1|TRBJ1-2|many
CASSLTGHYGYTF
TGTGCCAGCAGCCTGACAGGGCACTATGGCTACACCTTC
>TRBV19|TRBD2|TRBJ2-7|-
CASSIAERGEIYEQYF
TGTGCCAGTAGTATAGCGGAGCGGGGGGAGATCTACGAGCAGTACTTC
>TRBV6-1|-|TRBJ2-7|-
CASRTGRGVYEQYF
TGTGCCAGCAGGACGGGAAGGGGAGTCTACGAGCAGTACTTC
>TRBV7-9|TRBD1|TRBJ2-2|many
CASSNYRDRGAGELFF
TGTGCCAGCAGCAACTACCGGGACAGGGGAGCCGGGGAGCTGTTTTTT
>TRBV6-2/TRBV6-3|TRBD1|TRBJ1-2|few
CASSYVRTGSYGYTF
TGTGCCAGCAGTTATGTTCGGACAGGATCCTATGGCTACACCTTC
>TRBV6-5|-|TRBJ1-2|once
CASSYSGRSGEDYGYTF
TGTGCCAGCAGTTACTCGGGCCGATCAGGGGAAGACTATGGCTACACCTTC
>TRBV20-1|-|TRBJ1-6|few
CSASRQASPLHF
TGCAGTGCTTCCAGACAGGCTTCACCCCTCCACTTT
>TRBV3-1|-|TRBJ1-4|few
CASSQFAGPTTNEKLFF
TGTGCCAGCAGCCAATTCGCGGGGCCTACAACTAATGAAAAACTGTTTTTT
>TRBV20-1|-|TRBJ2-1|few
CSATRGAAYNEQFF
TGCAGTGCTACTAGGGGCGCAGCTTACAATGAGCAGTTCTTC
>TRBV27|-|TRBJ1-2|many
CASSFARNDGYTF
TGTGCCAGCAGTTTTGCCAGGAACGATGGCTACACCTTC
>TRBV19|-|TRBJ1-4|many
CASSRAGNEKLFF
TGTGCCAGTAGCAGGGCGGGGAATGAAAAACTGTTTTTT
>TRBV2|-|TRBJ2-7|many
CASSDPTFPYEQYF
TGTGCCAGCAGTGATCCGACATTCCCCTACGAGCAGTACTTC
>TRBV10-1|-|TRBJ1-1|few
CASSEVGHAEAFF
TGCGCCAGCAGTGAAGTGGGGCACGCTGAAGCTTTCTTT
>TRBV3-1|-|TRBJ1-1|many
CASSLRTARFEAFF
TGTGCCAGCAGCCTCCGGACAGCGAGATTTGAAGCTTTCTTT
>TRBV6-1|TRBD1|TRBJ1-6|-
CASSGQGIDNSPLHF
TGTGCCAGCAGTGGACAGGGGATCGATAATTCACCCCTCCACTTT
>TRBV7-2|-|TRBJ2-3|-
CASSPLRGYSSTDTQYF
TGTGCCAGCAGCCCCCTCCGCGGGTACTCTAGCACAGATACGCAGTATTTT
>TRBV5-5|-|TRBJ1-2|many
CASSPSLREHYGYTF
TGTGCCAGCAGCCCTAGTCTCAGGGAGCACTATGGCTACACCTTC
>TRBV12-3/TRBV12-4|-|TRBJ2-1|many
CASSLKFGGDEQFF
TGTGCCAGCAGTTTAAAATTTGGAGGGGATGAGCAGTTCTTC
>TRBV29-1|-|TRBJ2-3|-
CSVDAGISTDTQYF
TGCAGCGTTGATGCAGGGATTAGCACAGATACGCAGTATTTT
>TRBV19|-|TRBJ2-1|many
CASSPGLGSYNEQFF
TGTGCCAGTAGTCCAGGACTGGGGTCCTACAATGAGCAGTTCTTC
>TRBV29-1|TRBD2|TRBJ2-3|once
CSVQRGGTDTQYF
TGCAGCGTTCAGCGGGGCGGGACAGATACGCAGTATTTT
>TRBV3-1|-|TRBJ1-1|many
CASSQGTVTEAFF
TGTGCCAGCAGCCAAGGGACAGTTACTGAAGCTTTCTTT
>TRBV7-9|-|TRBJ2-3|-
CASIHHNTDTQYF
TGTGCCAGCATCCATCATAACACAGATACGCAGTATTTT